Reported below is one T cell receptor beta chain. What it binds is not known. The identical CDR3 is also encoded by other nucleotide sequences in the sample. Sequencing was performed with immunoSEQ multiplex PCR; in TCRdb, only in-frame clones are kept and a portion is missing. Of some 25,000 clones listed, 70% to 90% were seen once; the top ten hold under 10%. CDR3 length: 13 residues. Germline trimming cut 6 bases from V and 3 bases from J; bases unmatched to any gene: 5. Per the germline V gene, CDR1 is SQVTM and CDR2 is ANQGSEA. The data derive from a study of T cells in localized non-small cell lung cancer. Whole-study results and caveats: Higher blood T cell density tracked longer overall survival. Uninvolved adjacent lung showed peak T cell clonality, exceeding tumor. Only one tumor region was sequenced, so heterogeneity remains possible. Researchers found a median approximately 55 of the top 100 tumor clones in adjacent lung.

This receptor was identified in a woman aged 35-75 years with stage III lung adenocarcinoma. This specimen consisted of peripheral blood mononuclear cells, obtained before any cancer treatment. This chain links TRBV29-1 with TRBJ2-7; 10 bases fit TRBD1. CDR3 protein: CSVARDRGYEQYF. The CDR3 region has the DNA TGCAGCGTGGCCCGGGACAGGGGCTACGAGCAGTACTTC.